These 28 T cell receptor beta chains were sequenced from one sample in a study of blood T cell repertoires in COVID-19 (dated by TCRdb to 2019 to 2021). The method behind the library was the immunoSEQ multiplex PCR assay. Entries here come from immuneACCESS through TCRdb and include only in-frame sequences with V and J called. Some clones fail to appear in such tables; in the studies checked, an unresolved V gene covers under half of the shortfall, and the cause of the remainder is unknown. The sample table holds approximately 160,000 clones, of which 80% to 95% were seen once. The top ten clonotypes cover roughly 1.9% of the sample. The sequencing input was peripheral blood. The receptors derive from a woman aged 60-75 years with COVID-19, enrolled during active disease.

The V gene is TRBV29-1, the J gene TRBJ1-2; no firm D call. Germline V gene sequence: CDR1 SQVTM, CDR2 ANQGSEA. The CDR3 consists of 13 residues. V dropped 1 base and J dropped 1 base, with 7 bases sitting between them. CDR3 in amino acids: CSVEVSSNYGYTF. CDR3 DNA: TGCAGCGTTGAAGTGTCTAGTAACTATGGCTACACCTTC. Variable domain in full (rest from reference TRBV29-1 and TRBJ1-2): SAVISQKPSRDICQRGTSLTIQCQVDSQVTMMFWYRQQPGQSLTLIATANQGSEATYESGFVIDKFPISRPNLTFSTLTVSNMSPEDSSIYLCSVEVSSNYGYTFGSGTRLTVV.

This clone was detected once. This rearrangement joins TRBV3-1 (or the pseudogene TRBV3-2) to TRBJ1-6; no clear D. V was pared by 6 bases and J by 4 bases, with 7 bases between. Germline CDR1 reads LGHDT; CDR2 reads YNNKEL (reference sequence). The CDR3 runs to 13 residues. CDR3 DNA sequence: TGTGCCAGCAGACAGAGTTATAATTCACCCCTCCACTTT. This translates into CASRQSYNSPLHF.

This clone was detected only a few times. The rearrangement joins TRBV4-3 to TRBJ1-6, with D possibly matching TRBD1 (6 bases). The V gene's germline CDR1 is LGHNA and CDR2 YSLEER. This CDR3 is built from 17 residues. The V end was cut by 4 bases, the J end by 1 base, with 14 bases between. The CDR3 nucleotides are TGCGCCAGCAGCCTGAGGGGGGGCGGGTCCTATAATTCACCCCTCCACTTT. It is translated as CASSLRGGGSYNSPLHF.

The J gene is TRBJ1-2, the V gene TRBV18; weak D call: TRBD1 (6 bases). V lost 2 bases to trimming and J lost 8 bases, with 15 bases between them. The germline V gene has CDR1 KGHSH and CDR2 LQKENI. The CDR3 consists of 14 residues. CDR3 sequence reads: CASSPWDTEEGYTF. In DNA form, the CDR3 reads TGTGCCAGCTCACCATGGGACACGGAGGAGGGCTACACCTTC.

The rearrangement uses TRBV5-1 and TRBJ1-5; 7 nucleotides align to TRBD1. Germline values: CDR1 SGHRS, CDR2 YFSETQ. The V gene end was trimmed by 4 bases and the J gene end by 7 bases; junction bases not matched to a gene: 8. The CDR3 is 14 amino acids. CDR3 nucleotides: TGCGCCAGCAGCCCCGACAGGGCGGGACAGCCCCAGCATTTT. Residues: CASSPDRAGQPQHF.

The V and J genes are TRBV5-5 and TRBJ1-2, with D possibly TRBD1 on 5 matching bases. Germline lookup yields CDR1 SGHKS and CDR2 YYEKEE (reference sequence). The CDR3 consists of 14 residues. Trimming took 2 bases from V and 6 from J, leaving 14 bases between them. CDR3 in DNA: TGTGCCAGCAGCTTAACGGCAGGGCTGGATGGCTACACCTTC. Protein sequence: CASSLTAGLDGYTF.

V and J are TRBV19 and TRBJ1-1, with a possible D match to TRBD1 (6 bases). The V gene's germline CDR1 is LNHDA and CDR2 SQIVND (reference sequence). The V gene lost 1 base and the J gene lost 5 bases, with 14 bases spanning the gap. The CDR3 runs to 15 residues. This CDR3 is CASSIGGGAKTEAFF. CDR3 in DNA: TGTGCCAGTAGTATAGGAGGGGGGGCAAAGACTGAAGCTTTCTTT.

The chain recombines TRBV20-1 with TRBJ1-4, with unresolved D. Germline CDR1 reads DFQATT; CDR2 reads SNEGSKA (reference sequence). CDR3 size: 9 residues. The CDR3, as DNA: TGCCCCCCGGGTGAAAAACTGTTTTTT. It is translated as CPPGEKLFF.

The CDR3 region has the DNA TGTGCCAGCAGCGCCCAGGGGACCCGAGGGGAGCAGTACTTC. This sequence encodes CASSAQGTRGEQYF. J is TRBJ2-7 and V is TRBV7-2; tentatively, D is TRBD1 (6 bases). CDR1 SGHTA and CDR2 FQGNSA come from the germline V gene. Trimming took off 5 bases at V and 7 bases at J, with 18 bases between the two ends. The CDR3 extends over 14 amino acids.

The V and J genes are TRBV7-9 and TRBJ1-1; D not certain. V was shortened by 9 bases and J by 2 bases, with 22 bases between the two germline ends. The CDR3 contains 16 residues. CDR1 is SEHNR and CDR2 is FQNEAQ in the germline V gene (reference sequence). Here the CDR3 reads CARLQPGSLINTEAFF. CDR3 bases: TGTGCCAGATTACAGCCGGGGAGCCTTATTAACACTGAAGCTTTCTTT.

The chain joins TRBV13 to TRBJ2-3; TRBD2 matches at 10 bases. The CDR3 contains 17 residues. The germline V gene encodes CDR1 PRHDT and CDR2 FYEKMQ (reference sequence). V gave up 4 bases and J gave up 6 bases; unmatched junction bases: 13. DNA of the CDR3: TGTGCCAGCAGCTCCCCCCTACAGCGGGGGGGCGCGGATACGCAGTATTTT. This sequence encodes CASSSPLQRGGADTQYF.

The chain carries TRBV12-5 and TRBJ2-1; possibly TRBD2 for D (5 bases). Trimming stripped 5 bases from V and 9 bases from J, with 11 bases between. CDR1 and CDR2 from the germline V gene are LGHNT and FRNRAP. This CDR3 spans 12 amino acids. The CDR3 spells CASGTLGSEQFF. The DNA for the CDR3 is TGTGCTAGTGGTACCCTAGGGAGTGAGCAGTTCTTC.

The genes are TRBV25-1 and TRBJ2-1, with TRBD1 identical over 8 bases. Losses at the gene ends were 8 bases for V and 0 bases for J; bases not matched to a gene: 3. CDR1 is MGHDK, CDR2 SYGVNS, per germline. This CDR3 comprises 14 residues. The CDR3 loop reads CASGTGGSYNEQFF. CDR3 sequence (DNA): TGTGCCAGCGGTACAGGGGGCTCCTACAATGAGCAGTTCTTC.

The chain is built from TRBV12-3 or TRBV12-4 and TRBJ1-2; 8 bases align to TRBD1. The CDR3 length is 13 residues. Trimming took 6 bases from V and 4 from J; bases not matched to a gene: 4. The CDR3 loop is CASRGDRGYGYTF. CDR3 coding DNA: TGTGCCAGCAGGGGCGACAGGGGCTATGGCTACACCTTC.

The V call is TRBV5-1, the J call TRBJ2-3; D call uncertain. Trimming shortened V by 4 bases and J by 4 bases, and 13 bases separated the two germline ends. This CDR3 is built from 14 residues. Germline V gene lookup returns CDR1 SGHRS and CDR2 YFSETQ. The CDR3 region is CASSPWITADTQYF. In DNA form, the CDR3 reads TGCGCCAGCAGCCCATGGATCACAGCAGATACGCAGTATTTT.

This chain joins TRBV7-8 and TRBJ2-7; 9 positions match TRBD1. Germline V gene sequence: CDR1 SGHVS, CDR2 FQNEAQ. Trimming removed 3 bases from V and 4 bases from J; junction bases left unmatched: 10. There are 16 residues in the CDR3. The CDR3 DNA follows: TGTGCCAGCAGCTTTCCCTGGGACAGGGCGGTATACGAGCAGTACTTC. Encoded protein: CASSFPWDRAVYEQYF.

The gene calls are TRBV5-8 and TRBJ2-6; D possibly corresponds to TRBD1 (5 bases). The CDR3 runs to 14 residues. Trimming removed 4 bases from V and 2 bases from J, with 7 bases in between. Germline CDR1 SGHTS, CDR2 YDEGEE. CDR3 loop: CASSPRAGANVLTF. CDR3 DNA: TGTGCCAGCAGCCCCAGGGCTGGGGCCAACGTCCTGACTTTC.

The V call is TRBV5-1, the J call TRBJ2-7; the match to TRBD2 covers 11 bases. V was pared by 4 bases and J by 7 bases, with 10 bases of the junction left unmatched. CDR3 size: 15 residues. CDR1 is SGHRS, CDR2 YFSETQ, per germline. The CDR3 region is CASSASGGPSGEQYF. The DNA of the CDR3 is TGCGCCAGCAGCGCTAGCGGGGGGCCCTCGGGGGAGCAGTACTTC.

V gene TRBV6-1 combines with J gene TRBJ2-3; 7 bases match TRBD1. Trimming removed 0 bases from V and 4 bases from J; junction bases left unmatched: 7. This CDR3 spans 16 amino acids. CDR1 is MNHNS and CDR2 is SASEGT in the germline V gene. Here the CDR3 DNA reads TGTGCCAGCAGTGAAGCACCCGGACAGGTTCCAGATACGCAGTATTTT. Translation gives CASSEAPGQVPDTQYF.

This chain links TRBV7-3 with TRBJ2-2; D gene uncertain. The CDR3 is made up of 14 amino acids. CDR1 and CDR2 (germline): SGHTA, FQGTGA. The V end was cut by 6 bases, the J end by 2 bases, with 10 bases between. The CDR3 sequence: CASRKDTNTGELFF. In nucleotides, the CDR3 is TGTGCCAGCAGAAAAGACACTAACACCGGGGAGCTGTTTTTT.

This clone was observed a few times. The rearrangement links TRBV9 to TRBJ1-2; D perhaps matches TRBD1 (5 bases). Trimming left V 2 bases short and J 0 bases short, with 14 bases between. This CDR3 contains 16 residues. The germline V gene has CDR1 SGDLS and CDR2 YYNGEE. CDR3 DNA sequence: TGTGCCAGCAGCGTTATCCCCGGACAAGCTAACTATGGCTACACCTTC. This sequence encodes CASSVIPGQANYGYTF.

This sequence joins TRBV4-2 and TRBJ2-7, with 8 bases fitting TRBD2. This CDR3 has 15 amino acids. CDR1 LGHNA and CDR2 YNFKEQ come from the germline V gene. V dropped 0 bases and J dropped 6; count of bases not matched to a gene: 7. The CDR3 region has the DNA TGTGCCAGCAGCCAAGAAGCCGGGACTAGGGTCGAGCAGTACTTC. Translating gives CASSQEAGTRVEQYF.

V usage is TRBV19 and J usage is TRBJ1-3; 7 nucleotides line up with TRBD1. After removal of 6 bases from V and 1 base from J, the junction contained 6 bases not matched to a gene. This CDR3 comprises 15 residues. The germline CDR1 and CDR2 sequences are LNHDA and SQIVND (reference sequence). The CDR3 sequence: CASRTQQGSGNTIYF. CDR3 in DNA: TGTGCCAGTAGGACCCAACAGGGGTCTGGAAACACCATATATTTT.

This clone was seen only once. The chain uses TRBV3-1 (or the pseudogene TRBV3-2) and TRBJ1-1; possible D gene TRBD1, 6 bases. Germline V gene data show CDR1 as LGHDT and CDR2 as YNNKEL (reference sequence). This CDR3 comprises 15 residues. Trimming cost V 1 base and J 9 bases, with 18 bases left between them. CDR3: CASSQAWGPGAQAFF. CDR3 sequence (DNA): TGTGCCAGCAGCCAAGCTTGGGGACCAGGGGCGCAAGCTTTCTTT.

The chain combines TRBV5-6 with TRBJ2-1; possibly TRBD2 for D (6 bases). V was trimmed by 1 base and J by 3 bases, leaving 14 bases between them. Looked up from germline, CDR1 is SGHDT and CDR2 is YYEEEE. This CDR3 has 16 residues. CDR3 DNA sequence: TGTGCCAGCAGCTTGTTGTCTAGCGTAGGCTACAATGAGCAGTTCTTC. Its translation: CASSLLSSVGYNEQFF.

V gene TRBV10-3 combines with J gene TRBJ1-1, with 8 positions matching TRBD1. The J segment lost 4 bases and the V segment lost 0 bases, leaving 4 bases of the junction unmatched. The length of the CDR3 is 15 residues. The V gene's germline CDR1 is ENHRY and CDR2 SYGVKD. CDR3: CAISESGTGGTEAFF. CDR3 in DNA: TGTGCCATCAGTGAGTCGGGCACAGGGGGCACTGAAGCTTTCTTT.

V is TRBV7-2 and J is TRBJ2-3; possibly TRBD1 for D (6 bases). V gave up 3 bases and J gave up 4 bases, with 11 bases separating them. The CDR3 is 14 residues long. Germline loops: CDR1 SGHTA, CDR2 FQGNSA. Here the CDR3 DNA reads TGTGCCAGCAGCTTGGGGACATCCTCAGATACGCAGTATTTT. It specifies CASSLGTSSDTQYF.

This rearrangement joins TRBV6-1 to TRBJ2-2; 7 positions agree with TRBD1. The junction had 7 bases not matched to a gene; V was cut back by 2 bases and J by 1 base. This CDR3 spans 17 amino acids. CDR1 is MNHNS and CDR2 is SASEGT in the germline V gene. The CDR3 sequence: CASSERSGGMNTGELFF. The CDR3 region has the DNA TGTGCCAGCAGTGAACGTTCAGGGGGAATGAACACCGGGGAGCTGTTTTTT.